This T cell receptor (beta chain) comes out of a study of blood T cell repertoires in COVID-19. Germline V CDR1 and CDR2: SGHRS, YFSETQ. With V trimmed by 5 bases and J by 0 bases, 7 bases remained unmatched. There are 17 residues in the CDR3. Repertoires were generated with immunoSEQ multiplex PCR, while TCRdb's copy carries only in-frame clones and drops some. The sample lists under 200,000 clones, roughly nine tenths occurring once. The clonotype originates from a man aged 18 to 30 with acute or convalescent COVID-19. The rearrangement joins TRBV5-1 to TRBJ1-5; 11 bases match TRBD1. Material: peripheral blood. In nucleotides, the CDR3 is TGCGCCAGCAGACCAGGACAGGGGGCCGATAGCAATCAGCCCCAGCATTTT. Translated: CASRPGQGADSNQPQHF.